One sample yielded the 10 T cell receptor beta chains listed below, sequenced in a study of molecular identifiers for immune sequencing clone quantification. Using its own MiXCR run on the PCR reads, TCRdb lists one record per CDR3 protein. The sample consists of hundreds of thousands of distinct CDR3 sequences, just under 20% of them appearing once. Sequenced sample: naive CD8+ T cells from blood, with Jurkat cell RNA spiked in. Subset in this sample: FACS-sorted CD8+CD4-CCR7+CD45RA+ naive T cells. These receptors were collected from a human donor in good health. Some libraries in this study had Jurkat cell RNA spiked in.

The CDR3 DNA reads TGTGCCAGCAGTCCTCAGTACCCGACTAGCGGGGGCGAGACCCAGTACTTC. It translates to CASSPQYPTSGGETQYF. The genes are TRBV27 and TRBJ2-5; 12 positions match TRBD2. CDR1 MNHEY and CDR2 SMNVEV come from the germline V gene (reference sequence). The CDR3 sequence is 17 residues long. V trimming: 5 bases; J trimming: 5 bases; junction bases outside the gene matches: 12.

The table lists this clonotype with a count of one. V usage is TRBV5-4 and J usage is TRBJ1-1; D perhaps matches TRBD1 (5 bases). Trimming removed 9 bases from V and 1 base from J, with 13 bases in between. In germline, CDR1 is SGHNT, CDR2 YYREEE (reference sequence). CDR3 length: 13 residues. The CDR3 reads CATRQLQNTEAFF. The CDR3 nucleotides read TGTGCCACCAGACAGTTACAGAACACTGAAGCTTTCTTT.

The V call is TRBV27, the J call TRBJ2-2; 8 nucleotides match TRBD1. The CDR3 covers 16 residues. With 7 bases clipped from V and 3 bases from J, the junction kept 10 bases outside the gene matches. Germline V lookup: CDR1 MNHEY, CDR2 SMNVEV (reference sequence). This CDR3 reads CASTPVDRVHTGELFF. In nucleotides, the CDR3 is TGTGCCAGCACCCCCGTGGACAGGGTTCACACCGGGGAGCTGTTTTTT.

A word on this clonotype: A read error may be the cause here, since a much bigger clone is one base away. This rearrangement joins TRBV28 to TRBJ2-3; possibly TRBD1 for D (5 bases). The germline CDR1 and CDR2 sequences are MDHEN and SYDVKM. This CDR3 region has 16 residues. In DNA, the CDR3 is TGTGCCAGCAGTCTTCGGTTGGGGCGTTTCACAGATAGGCAGTATTTT. Amino acid sequence: CASSLRLGRFTDRQYF.

This clonotype was seen ten or more times. The chain joins TRBV7-2 to TRBJ2-7; TRBD2 matches at 9 bases. The CDR3 length is 14 residues. With V trimmed by 6 bases and J by 2 bases, 5 bases remained unmatched. The V gene's germline CDR1 is SGHTA and CDR2 FQGNSA. CDR3 nucleotides: TGTGCCAGCAGGAAGACTAGCGGAACCTACGAGCAGTACTTC. This encodes CASRKTSGTYEQYF.

Worth noting for this clonotype: Since a much larger clone is just one base distant, this may be a read error. Here the CDR3 omits its conserved ending phenylalanine or tryptophan, so a read error is the likely source. CDR3 in DNA: TGTGCCAGCAGCTTAATGACAGATCTGTACCAAGAGACCCAGTACCTC. It specifies CASSLMTDLYQETQYL. V usage is TRBV7-9 and J usage is TRBJ2-5, with D maybe TRBD1 (5 bases). The CDR3 length is 16 residues. Trimming stripped 2 bases from V and 0 bases from J, with 13 bases between. CDR1 is SEHNR, CDR2 FQNEAQ, per germline (reference sequence).

A remark on this clonotype: This may be a read error, as it is one base from a much larger clone. The genes are TRBV20-1 and TRBJ2-7; D might be TRBD2 (5 bases). The V gene's germline CDR1 is DFQATT and CDR2 SNEGSKA (reference sequence). Trimming pared 0 bases from V and 0 bases from J, leaving 18 bases between. The CDR3 spans 17 residues. CDR3 in amino acids: CSARDVAAGTSSYEQYF. DNA for the CDR3: TGCAGTGCTAGAGATGTCGCGGCGGGTACGAGCTCCTACGAGCAGTACTTC.

The gene calls are TRBV4-2 and TRBJ2-1; 9 nucleotides line up with TRBD2. Losses at the gene ends were 3 bases for V and 9 bases for J; bases not matched to a gene: 18. The CDR3 covers 18 residues. The germline CDR1 and CDR2 sequences are LGHNA and YNFKEQ. The CDR3 protein is CASSHPRTSERVFGEQFF. CDR3 nucleotides: TGTGCCAGCAGCCACCCTAGGACTAGCGAACGGGTCTTTGGTGAGCAGTTCTTC.

Only a few counts were recorded for this clonotype. The chain carries TRBV7-6 and TRBJ2-7, with TRBD1 matching over 7 bases. Germline lookup yields CDR1 SGHVS and CDR2 FNYEAQ. The CDR3 covers 16 residues. Trimming cost V 5 bases and J 6 bases; bases outside gene matches: 16. CDR3 nucleotides: TGTGCCAGCAGCCCATGGACAGGTCCTACCCGCCGCGAGCAGTACTTC. This codes for CASSPWTGPTRREQYF.

This clonotype was detected a few times. This sequence joins TRBV4-1 and TRBJ1-2; possibly TRBD1 for D (5 bases). The CDR3 covers 15 residues. Germline V gene lookup returns CDR1 MGHRA and CDR2 YSYEKL. Trimming pared 2 bases from V and 4 bases from J, leaving 14 bases between. The CDR3 DNA reads TGCGCCAGCAGCCAATTTCAGGGATCGGGCTATGGCTACACCTTC. It translates to CASSQFQGSGYGYTF.